The entry below gives a single T cell receptor beta chain sequence along with its context. The antigen is undetermined. The CDR3 consists of 15 residues. V lost 0 bases and J lost 2; bases outside the gene matches: 0. Germline CDR1 reads LNHDA; CDR2 reads SQIVND (reference sequence). This entry is derived from a study of T cell repertoires in cytomegalovirus infection. Study background: The public TCR beta signatures pointed to both CMV infection and matching HLA type.

The study's findings and limits: The ex vivo response showed dominance by HLA-C-restricted CMV-specific TCR beta clonotypes.

TCRdb re-derived calls from the reads in MiXCR, one entry per CDR3 protein. The sample has a few hundred thousand distinct CDR3 sequences, approximately 25% seen once. The TCR was taken from a human donor in good health (CMV status not recorded). Some clones in this sample may be carry-over from other donors' samples. Sequencing was performed on cultured PBMCs, taken from culture after CMV antigen stimulation. The V and J genes are TRBV19 and TRBJ2-1, with 8 bases identical to TRBD2. CDR3 region: CASSIEAGAYNEQFF. The DNA of the CDR3 is TGTGCCAGTAGTATAGAAGCGGGAGCCTACAATGAGCAGTTCTTC.